This T cell receptor beta chain was captured by sequencing in a study of T cell responses to AZD1222 COVID-19 vaccine. TCRdb's copy holds only in-frame clones and misses some; the assay was immunoSEQ multiplex PCR. The top ten hold roughly 2% of the sample, which has under 120,000 clones, 90% to 95% seen once. Trimming left V 5 bases short and J 5 bases short, with 15 bases between. Germline lookup yields CDR1 LNHDA and CDR2 SQIVND (reference sequence). The CDR3 loop spans 14 amino acids. The V gene is TRBV19, the J gene TRBJ1-2, with D possibly being TRBD1 (6 bases). Here the sequenced sample was peripheral blood, taken on day 0 of AZD1222 vaccination. This sequence was found in an adult in good health. The CDR3 spells CASSSQLGGYGYTF. The CDR3 coding sequence is TGTGCCAGTAGTTCCCAACTAGGGGGTTATGGCTACACCTTC.